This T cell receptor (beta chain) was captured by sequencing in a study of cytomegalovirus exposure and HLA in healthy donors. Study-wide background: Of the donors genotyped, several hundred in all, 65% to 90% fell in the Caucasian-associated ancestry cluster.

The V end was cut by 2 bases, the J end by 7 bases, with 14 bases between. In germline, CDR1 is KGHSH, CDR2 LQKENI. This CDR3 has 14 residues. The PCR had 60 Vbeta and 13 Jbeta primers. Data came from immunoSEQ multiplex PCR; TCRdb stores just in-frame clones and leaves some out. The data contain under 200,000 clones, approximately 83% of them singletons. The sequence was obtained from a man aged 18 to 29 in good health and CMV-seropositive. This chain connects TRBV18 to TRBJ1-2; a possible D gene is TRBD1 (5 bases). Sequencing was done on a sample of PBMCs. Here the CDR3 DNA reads TGTGCCAGCTCACCAGGGGCAGGGTCGACTGGCTACACCTTC. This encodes CASSPGAGSTGYTF.